This TCR beta chain stems from a study of human T cells and chemical hapten exposure. Study as a whole: Skin on the upper inner arm, around 2 cm by around 2 cm in size, was sensitized with 2% DPC.

Points from the study as a whole: Donors were affected by alopecia, so their immune reaction might vary from that of healthy individuals.

Using its own MiXCR run on the RACE reads, TCRdb lists one record per CDR3 protein. The table records approximately 57,000 distinct CDR3 sequences, 9.5% to 10% of them present only once. Germline V gives CDR1 SGHAT, CDR2 FQDESV (reference sequence). CDR3 size: 19 residues. J gave up 0 bases and V 4 bases, and 13 bases lay outside the gene matches. On this clonotype itself: Its antigen is unknown.

Described time point: pre-sensitization, week 0. This sample's treatment: therapeutic diphenylcyclopropenone sensitization with weekly scalp DPC. Sequencing used whole blood, obtained in connection with sensitization to the hapten diphenylcyclopropenone (DPC). This clonotype was sampled from a middle-aged man with alopecia areata. Some clones in this sample may be carry-over from other donors' samples. The chain has TRBV11-1 and TRBJ2-1; 9 nucleotides agree with TRBD2. The CDR3 region is CASSSRTGLASSSYNEQFF. The CDR3 DNA is TGTGCCAGCAGCTCGCGGACAGGACTAGCGTCGAGCTCCTACAATGAGCAGTTCTTC.